This TCR beta chain was found in a study of lymphopenia after photon versus proton radiotherapy. Assay: immunoSEQ multiplex PCR; the TCRdb copy retains only in-frame clones and omits some. The sample includes 65,000 to 85,000 clones, around 90% of them seen just once. The germline V gene has CDR1 SGHTA and CDR2 FQGTGA. Trimming took 5 bases from V and 8 from J; bases not matched to a gene: 10. The CDR3 has 15 amino acids. Here the sequenced sample was peripheral blood, taken from a patient treated with photon-based radiotherapy. This sequence joins TRBV7-3 and TRBJ2-1; TRBD1 matches 9 bases. The sequence derives from a woman between 35 and 50 years old with cholangiocarcinoma. The CDR3 sequence: CASSPTGTGKDEQFF. Here the CDR3 DNA reads TGTGCCAGCAGCCCAACCGGGACAGGGAAAGATGAGCAGTTCTTC.